What follows is one T cell receptor (beta chain) and its context. The table came from immunoSEQ multiplex PCR; TCRdb's copy has only in-frame clones and leaves some out. The sample carries roughly 50,000 clones, around 89% recorded once. This sample's time point: cycle 4 day 1 (C4D1), after six to seven weeks of nivolumab. All the patients suffered relapse after autologous stem cell transplantation, and brentuximab vedotin exposure differed. The data were taken from a study of PD-1 blockade in classical Hodgkin lymphoma. V dropped 3 bases and J dropped 5 bases, with 14 bases sitting between them. The CDR3 has 14 amino acids. Germline V gives CDR1 SGDLS, CDR2 YYNGEE.

The TCR was taken from a human donor with classical Hodgkin lymphoma. The V call is TRBV9, the J call TRBJ1-2; weak D call: TRBD1 (5 bases). Sequencing was performed on peripheral blood mononuclear cells (PBMCs), taken before the fourth cycle of nivolumab. This CDR3 reads CASSARDRSYGYTF. The CDR3 DNA sequence: TGTGCCAGCAGCGCCCGGGACCGATCATATGGCTACACCTTC.